Shown below are 32 T cell receptor beta chains from a single sample sequenced in a study of blood T cells in healthy people across ages. PCR was performed a second time for 7 to 11 cycles using a sample-barcoded 5' primer and a J-beta primer mix. TCRdb reprocessed the 5' RACE reads with MiXCR, giving one entry per CDR3 protein. The sample records around 850,000 distinct CDR3 sequences, under 40% being singletons. The sample consisted of blood. Receptor source: a man aged 18 to 30 in good health.

This clonotype was picked up a small number of times. This chain uses TRBV14 with TRBJ2-1; 8 nucleotides match TRBD2. CDR3 length: 16 amino acids. From germline, CDR1 is SGHDN and CDR2 FVKESK. J gave up 3 bases and V 3 bases, and 7 bases lay outside the gene matches. The CDR3 nucleotides read TGTGCCAGCAGCCAGACGGCGGGGGGCCTCTACAATGAGCAGTTCTTC. Translating it yields CASSQTAGGLYNEQFF.

The CDR3 sequence: CASRRDRTQETQYF. CDR3 DNA: TGTGCCAGCAGGCGGGACAGAACTCAAGAGACCCAGTACTTC. This chain joins TRBV6-5 and TRBJ2-4, with D possibly matching TRBD1 (7 bases). Matching the DNA end better, TRBJ2-5 makes the J call doubtful. The CDR3 consists of 14 residues. The germline V gene has CDR1 MNHEY and CDR2 SVGAGI.

J is TRBJ2-1 and V is TRBV12-3 or TRBV12-4, with D hard to call. Gene TRBJ2-7 matches the end of the DNA better, so the J call may be wrong. This CDR3 has 14 residues. The DNA of the CDR3 is TGTGCCAGCAGTTATGCAGGCTCCTACAATGAGCAGTACTTC. Residues: CASSYAGSYNEQYF.

This clonotype was found a few times. The genes are TRBV7-9 and TRBJ2-3; 11 nucleotides line up with TRBD2. The germline V gene encodes CDR1 SEHNR and CDR2 FQNEAQ (reference sequence). CDR3 length: 16 amino acids. V trimming: 5 bases; J trimming: 4 bases; junction bases outside the gene matches: 8. This chain's CDR3 is CASSRLAGLAADTQYF. The CDR3, as DNA: TGTGCCAGCAGCCGATTAGCGGGACTAGCGGCAGATACGCAGTATTTT.

The CDR3 protein is CASSRSQATNEKLFF. As DNA, the CDR3 is TGTGCCAGCAGTAGAAGCCAAGCAACTAATGAAAAACTGTTTTTT. V and J are TRBV6-6 and TRBJ1-4, with D unresolved. V lost 5 bases to trimming and J lost 0 bases, with 10 bases between them. The CDR3 consists of 15 residues. Germline loops: CDR1 MNHNY, CDR2 SVGAGI (reference sequence).

This clonotype was observed a few times. The V and J genes are TRBV4-3 and TRBJ1-4; perhaps TRBD1 as D (6 bases). V was shortened by 0 bases and J by 11 bases, with 7 bases between the two germline ends. The germline V gene has CDR1 LGHNA and CDR2 YSLEER. CDR3 size: 12 residues. The CDR3 DNA reads TGCGCCAGCAGCCAAGATGGACAGAAACTGTTTTTT. This gives the protein CASSQDGQKLFF.

The genes are TRBV12-3 or TRBV12-4 and TRBJ1-4; TRBD1 agrees at 7 bases. Trimming cost V 6 bases and J 4 bases; bases outside gene matches: 8. CDR3 length equals 15 residues. The CDR3 bases are TGTGCCAGCAGCCAGGGGGGGGGGCTTAATGAAAAACTGTTTTTT. It specifies CASSQGGGLNEKLFF.

The genes are TRBV20-1 and TRBJ1-2; D uncertain. V was clipped by 4 bases and J by 2 bases, with 20 bases between them. The CDR3 covers 16 residues. Germline V CDR1 and CDR2: DFQATT, SNEGSKA (reference sequence). The CDR3 loop reads CSAINGEVQRNYGYTF. As DNA, the CDR3 is TGCAGTGCTATTAACGGGGAGGTGCAAAGAAACTATGGCTACACCTTC.

The chain links TRBV4-1 to TRBJ2-5; D is unclear. This CDR3 has 16 residues. Germline V gene sequence: CDR1 MGHRA, CDR2 YSYEKL. V lost 0 bases, J lost 11 bases, and 22 bases lay in between. CDR3 coding DNA: TGCGCCAGCAGCCAAGAGGGTATCGTGGCCTACAATGAGCAGTACTTC. Its translation is CASSQEGIVAYNEQYF.

The chain is built from TRBV7-3 and TRBJ2-5; 9 nucleotides align to TRBD2. The CDR3 has 16 residues. The V segment lost 5 bases and the J segment 4 bases; nucleotides outside the gene matches: 11. Looked up from germline, CDR1 is SGHTA and CDR2 is FQGTGA. This CDR3 is CASSQDSGGGAETQYF. CDR3 nucleotide sequence: TGTGCCAGCAGCCAAGACAGCGGCGGGGGGGCAGAGACCCAGTACTTC.

This clonotype has just one count. This may arise from a read error, as a much more abundant clone is one base away. This chain connects TRBV20-1 to TRBJ2-5; tentative D call: TRBD1 (5 bases). This CDR3 region has 10 residues. Deletions cut 3 bases from V and 11 bases from J, with 10 bases between. Germline CDR1 DFQATT, CDR2 SNEGSKA (reference sequence). CDR3: CSASKGPQYF. As DNA, the CDR3 is TGCAGTGCTAGCAAGGGGCCGCAGTACTTC.

To note about this clonotype: A much larger clone lies one base from this, so it may be a read error. The CDR3 does not close with the conserved phenylalanine or tryptophan, likely indicating a read error. The V and J genes are TRBV29-1 and TRBJ1-5, with a tentative D call TRBD1 (5 bases). Trimming took 7 bases from V and 0 from J, leaving 10 bases between them. Germline lookup yields CDR1 SQVTM and CDR2 ANQGSEA. The CDR3 is 13 residues long. The CDR3: CSGGDRSNQPQHL. The CDR3, as DNA: TGCAGCGGGGGGGACCGTAGCAATCAGCCCCAGCATTTG.

This rearrangement joins TRBV20-1 to TRBJ2-1; 8 nucleotides align to TRBD2. CDR3 length equals 13 residues. In germline, CDR1 is DFQATT, CDR2 SNEGSKA (reference sequence). As DNA, the CDR3 is TGCAGCGTTGCGGGGGGATCGGTCAATGAGCAGTTCTTC. This gives the protein CSVAGGSVNEQFF.

This clonotype was seen only a few times. The chain is built from TRBV2 and TRBJ1-2; no reliable D call. Germline CDR1 SNHLY, CDR2 FYNNEI. The V end lost 1 base, the J end lost 4 bases, and 7 bases lay between the germline ends. The CDR3 contains 13 residues. The CDR3 protein is CASSEGPAYGYTF. The CDR3 DNA sequence: TGTGCCAGCAGTGAAGGCCCAGCCTATGGCTACACCTTC.

This chain links TRBV6-1 with TRBJ1-1; possible D gene TRBD1, 5 bases. V lost 3 bases and J lost 8, with 13 bases in between. This CDR3 has 13 residues. CDR1 and CDR2 (germline): MNHNS, SASEGT. The CDR3 spells CASSDVTWTEAFF. The CDR3 nucleotides are TGTGCCAGCAGTGACGTAACTTGGACAGAAGCTTTCTTT.

Regarding this clonotype: A much larger clone is a single base away; this may be a read error. The chain has TRBV6-5 and TRBJ2-3; the D gene could be TRBD1 or TRBD2 (5 bases each). Germline V gene data show CDR1 as MNHEY and CDR2 as SVGAGI. The CDR3 extends over 13 amino acids. V lost 8 bases to trimming and J lost 4 bases, with 13 bases between them. The CDR3 sequence: CASAGRGADTQYF. As DNA, the CDR3 is TGTGCCAGCGCAGGGAGAGGAGCAGATACGCAGTATTTT.

The chain has TRBV30 and TRBJ2-7; possible D gene TRBD2, 6 bases. The CDR3 is made up of 13 amino acids. Germline CDR1 GTSNPN, CDR2 SVGIG (reference sequence). V was cut by 3 bases and J by 7 bases, with 16 bases left in between. The CDR3 is CAWSFGGYNEQYF. The CDR3 DNA sequence: TGTGCCTGGAGCTTCGGGGGTTACAATGAGCAGTACTTC.

V gene TRBV5-1 combines with J gene TRBJ2-3; the match to TRBD2 covers 8 bases. The CDR3 totals 14 residues. CDR1 is SGHRS and CDR2 is YFSETQ in the germline V gene. V trimming: 4 bases; J trimming: 1 base; junction bases outside the gene matches: 2. CDR3 nucleotides: TGCGCCAGCAGCAATAGCGGGGGCACAGATACGCAGTATTTT. This codes for CASSNSGGTDTQYF.

This clonotype was picked up a small number of times. The genes are TRBV6-5 and TRBJ1-6; D not resolved. V lost 5 bases and J 7 bases, leaving 12 bases between the germline ends. The CDR3 totals 14 residues. CDR1 and CDR2 (germline): MNHEY, SVGAGI. CDR3 amino acids: CASSNREQNSPLHF. The DNA of the CDR3 is TGTGCCAGCAGTAATCGGGAACAAAATTCACCCCTCCACTTT.

This rearrangement joins TRBV5-4 to TRBJ1-2; TRBD1 agrees at 7 bases. The J segment lost 0 bases and the V segment lost 0 bases, leaving 5 bases of the junction unmatched. In germline, CDR1 is SGHNT, CDR2 YYREEE (reference sequence). CDR3 size: 16 residues. CDR3 nucleotide sequence: TGTGCCAGCAGCTTGGTTGGACAGGAGCCTAACTATGGCTACACCTTC. This gives the protein CASSLVGQEPNYGYTF.

The chain has TRBV6-5 and TRBJ1-2, with a possible D match to TRBD1 (5 bases). This CDR3 is built from 15 residues. V shed 6 bases and J shed 6 bases, with 20 bases lying between them. The germline V gene has CDR1 MNHEY and CDR2 SVGAGI. The CDR3 coding sequence is TGTGCCAGCAGGGGCCCGGGACTGAAGTCGAATGGCTACACCTTC. Translated: CASRGPGLKSNGYTF.

The sample holds a few counts of this clonotype. This sequence joins TRBV20-1 and TRBJ2-5; D tentatively reads TRBD1 or TRBD2 (5 bases each). CDR1 and CDR2 from the germline V gene are DFQATT and SNEGSKA (reference sequence). The CDR3 has 14 residues. Trimming shortened V by 0 bases and J by 5 bases, and 13 bases separated the two germline ends. The CDR3 bases are TGCAGTGCTAGAGATCCCCGGGGCGCTGAGACCCAGTACTTC. Its protein is CSARDPRGAETQYF.

This clonotype was counted between two and nine times. This could be a read error, since a much larger clone is one nucleotide away. The chain carries TRBV12-3 or TRBV12-4 and TRBJ2-5; D gene uncertain. The J call may be faulty, since TRBJ2-1 better matches the DNA end. The CDR3 is 12 residues long. The CDR3 DNA reads as TGTGCCAGCATTGGCCTCCAAGAGACCCAGTTCTTC. Translated: CASIGLQETQFF.

This chain joins TRBV2 and TRBJ2-3, with D uncertain. The CDR3 is 11 amino acids. Deletions cut 2 bases from V and 5 bases from J, with 2 bases between. The germline V gene encodes CDR1 SNHLY and CDR2 FYNNEI. CDR3 sequence (DNA): TGTGCCAGCAGTGAATTAGATACGCAGTATTTT. This encodes CASSELDTQYF.

The V and J genes are TRBV7-2 and TRBJ2-4; D tentatively reads TRBD1 or TRBD2 (5 bases each). The DNA end is more similar to TRBJ2-7, so the J call may be wrong. The germline V gene has CDR1 SGHTA and CDR2 FQGNSA. This CDR3 contains 18 residues. The CDR3 DNA is TGTGCCAGCAGCTTTTGGGGCCAGAGTTCGAGGTTCGGGAACGAGCAGTACTTC. Protein: CASSFWGQSSRFGNEQYF.

The chain is built from TRBV7-6 and TRBJ2-1; 8 nucleotides match TRBD1. J was trimmed by 3 bases and V by 3 bases; bases with no gene match: 13. This CDR3 has 18 amino acids. From germline, CDR1 is SGHVS and CDR2 FNYEAQ. CDR3 amino acids: CASSLDRVGPRSYNEQFF. CDR3 nucleotide sequence: TGTGCCAGCAGCTTGGACAGGGTGGGCCCACGTAGCTACAATGAGCAGTTCTTC.

This chain connects TRBV29-1 to TRBJ2-1; 9 bases agree with TRBD2. V lost 3 bases, J lost 4 bases, and 7 bases stayed unmatched. Germline V gene lookup returns CDR1 SQVTM and CDR2 ANQGSEA. The CDR3 covers 15 residues. The CDR3 coding sequence is TGCAGCGTTGACGACGCTAGCGGGGAGTACAATGAGCAGTTCTTC. It encodes CSVDDASGEYNEQFF.

As concerns this clonotype: One junction end disagrees with the germline gene, perhaps due to a read error. J is TRBJ2-4 and V is TRBV5-5; maybe TRBD1 (6 bases). The J call could be wrong; TRBJ2-5 is a better fit for the DNA end. This CDR3 spans 15 amino acids. Germline assignment: CDR1 SGHKS and CDR2 YYEKEE (reference sequence). CDR3 in amino acids: CANSLDTGQEETQYF. The CDR3 coding sequence is TGTGCCAACAGCTTAGATACAGGGCAGGAAGAGACCCAGTACTTC.

At least ten counts were recorded for this clonotype. V usage is TRBV7-2 and J usage is TRBJ2-2; a possible D gene is TRBD2 (6 bases). The V end was cut by 5 bases, the J end by 1 base, with 11 bases between. The V gene's germline CDR1 is SGHTA and CDR2 FQGNSA. The CDR3 is 15 residues long. This CDR3 reads CASSRAEGNTGELFF. CDR3 coding DNA: TGTGCCAGCAGCCGGGCGGAGGGGAACACCGGGGAGCTGTTTTTT.

The CDR3 loop reads CASSRPPNSPLHF. For the CDR3, the DNA is TGTGCCAGCAGTCGACCACCTAATTCACCCCTCCACTTT. The chain couples TRBV12-3 or TRBV12-4 to TRBJ1-6; D ambiguous. CDR3 length: 13 amino acids. Trimming left V 5 bases short and J 6 bases short, with 8 bases between.

Notes on this clonotype: A junction boundary mismatches the germline segment, possibly from a read error. For the CDR3, the DNA is TGTACCAGCAGCCAAGATGGGACCAAAGGAAGGCCCCAGCATTTT. Translation: CTSSQDGTKGRPQHF. The rearrangement links TRBV3-1 to TRBJ1-5, with a weak D call TRBD1 (5 bases). The length of the CDR3 is 15 residues. Germline CDR1 is LGHDT and CDR2 is YNNKEL (reference sequence).

The sample holds many counts of this clonotype. This chain links TRBV6-6 with TRBJ2-3; maybe TRBD2 (6 bases). This CDR3 region has 14 residues. Germline lookup yields CDR1 MNHNY and CDR2 SVGAGI (reference sequence). V was trimmed by 7 bases and J by 5 bases, leaving 16 bases between them. The CDR3 loop reads CASTRAGTGDTQYF. In DNA, the CDR3 is TGTGCCAGCACTCGTGCGGGGACTGGAGATACGCAGTATTTT.